What follows is one T cell receptor beta chain and its context. Its antigen is not yet known. Base qualities are not provided; no much larger clone lies one nucleotide away. From the cysteine through the phenylalanine, the CDR3 covers 16 amino acids. The read is trimmed to its CDR3 DNA, 48 bases read in frame from base 1. The germline V gene gives CDR1 as MNHEY and CDR2 as SVGEGT. V ends up 6 bases short and J 3 bases short, with an unmatched junction base count of 10. The sample is drawn from a study of blood T cell repertoires in COVID-19 (dated by TCRdb to about 2020). Looking at the study overall: Samples from collaborators originated in the United States, Italy and Spain and spanned both the acute and convalescent phases of COVID-19. Deeply sampled blood TCRbeta repertoires from subjects exposed to, actively infected with, or recovered from COVID-19 were included in the dataset. Samples were obtained from the ongoing ImmuneRACE study (first 160 participants) and from some 1,200 subjects provided by 6 global collaborators. Nearly every sample came with metadata listing a de-identified subject ID, COVID-19 status, age in years and sex. The material from the prospective study consisted of cDNA or gDNA derived from T cells, B-cell-depleted T cells, or PBMCs. The repertoires were released in a freely available public database intended as a resource for research on the immune response to SARS-CoV-2. Where available, HLA class I and class II types were taken from metadata supplied by the sample provider and were not determined by assay-based typing.

Participants in the prospective study were enrolled through a virtual design, were aged 18 to 89 years, and lived in roughly 24 United States geographic areas. Cohort assignment in the prospective study relied on participant-reported clinical history from a screening survey and a study questionnaire. For ImmuneRACE Cohort 3, a participant was defined as recovered based on two consecutive negative NP/OP PCR tests, clearance by a healthcare professional, or resolution of symptoms. Each participant in the prospective study had whole blood, serum and a nasopharyngeal or oropharyngeal swab collected by mobile phlebotomists. Prospective study participants could optionally give additional blood draws and questionnaires over a 2-month period. Blood samples from the prospective study were shipped frozen or at room temperature prior to DNA extraction. The full study reports these points: How much clinical and demographic metadata was included differed by source and by participant, and the metadata was provided uncurated.

The immunoSEQ Assay, a bias-controlled multiplex PCR, was used to amplify TCRbeta CDR3 regions from genomic DNA. On the authors' methods: The number of nucleated cells in each sample was estimated by amplification of reference gene primers within the assay. To quantify the absolute abundance of each unique TCRbeta CDR3 rearrangement, sequence reads were collapsed and filtered. For each sample, productive Simpson clonality was calculated as the square root of Simpson's diversity index over productive rearrangements. The source is immuneACCESS, and TCRdb retained only in-frame sequences with V and J called. Part of the clones is not carried over; for the studies checked, unresolved V genes explain less than half of this, and the remainder is unexplained. V and J calls and clone size are as listed in that table; D and trimming were resolved from the DNA. The sample records some 320,000 clones, 90% of which are singletons. The leading ten clones occupy 2.6% of the sample.

Sequenced material: PBMCs or T cells enriched from blood (not recorded which). This clonotype was obtained from a man aged 55 to 70 who had recovered from COVID-19. The chain employs TRBV6-2 or TRBV6-3 and TRBJ1-1, and TRBD1 matches 10 of the central bases. CDR3 protein: CASSGGQGLTYTEAFF. At the DNA level, the sequence is TGTGCCAGCAGCGGGGGACAGGGGCTAACCTACACTGAAGCTTTCTTT.